This section outlines one T cell receptor beta chain sequence together with its context. Its antigen is not yet known. No base-level quality is on record; no much larger clone is a single base apart. This specimen comes from a study of shared T cell receptors in the human thymus (dated by TCRdb to the early 2020s). As for the study more broadly: The study examined how the human thymus generates shared, self-reactive T-cell receptor alpha chains.

The germline V gene (reference sequence) supplies CDR1 WNHNN and CDR2 SYGVQD. Cut back by 6 bases and 0 bases, the V and J ends lie 14 bases apart. Including the terminal cysteine and phenylalanine, the CDR3 comprises 16 residues. Only the CDR3 region is kept as DNA, spanning 48 bases read in frame from base 1. Library creation used the immunoSEQ multiplex PCR assay. The table comes from immuneACCESS by way of TCRdb, which keeps in-frame sequences with V and J called. Part of the clones is missing from these tables; in studies checked, under half for an unresolved V gene and the rest for unknown reasons. The sample includes more than 550,000 clones, with around 87% observed a single time. Together, the top ten hold roughly 0.0087% of the sample. This same sample was also part of a study on human thymus T cells. The second paper further reports: The donors were immunologically healthy infants in Finland who had open corrective cardiac surgery for congenital heart defects. The thymus tissue came from surgical resects taken out during corrective cardiac surgery. Biased V and J gene segment usage appeared to be present in both thymic and peripheral blood repertoires. The related research found that thymic TCR repertoires overlapped highly between unrelated individuals. The study used eight infant thymus samples plus four related peripheral blood samples to characterize TCR alpha and beta repertoires. The cohort included 5 or 6 male and a couple of female infants, with donor ages spanning 7 to 244 days. Thymocytes were mechanically released from the tissue and were stored as pellets of about 9-33 million cells at -70 degrees C. A QIAsymphony instrument was used to extract genomic DNA from frozen cell pellets. The immunoSEQ multiplex PCR assay was used to amplify the TCRB and TCRAD loci from a standardized amount of quality-controlled genomic DNA. Amplicons spanned the V(D)J region at a length sufficient to cover the CDR3 and identify V and J genes. Amplicon sequencing was performed on an Illumina platform through the commercial immunoSEQ service. Primer bias and sequencing errors were corrected using previously described methods, and TCRAD and TCRB definitions followed the IMGT database. The repertoires were analysed using immunoSEQ Analyzer 3.0 and VDJTools for basic statistics, V/J segment usage, diversity estimates, rarefaction and pairwise overlap. Diversity was estimated with Chao1, ChaoE, Efron-Thisted, Shannon and inverse Simpson indices, and also on datasets down-sampled to the smallest sample. Repertoire overlap used strict matching of CDR3 nucleotide sequence, V gene and J gene, with Jaccard-based multidimensional scaling clustering. Thymus samples yielded on average about 810,000 unique TCRB clonotypes, compared with 75,000 to 100,000 from blood samples.

The sequence links TRBV10-1 to TRBJ2-2; a tentative D call is TRBD1 (6 bases match). The source of this sequence is a boy under two years old with a congenital heart defect. Donor details come from another sample of the same person, matched by shared clones. The sequenced material came from thymocytes. This receptor carries the CDR3 CASSEQGDANTGELFF. The DNA reads as follows: TGCGCCAGCAGCGAACAGGGAGACGCGAACACCGGGGAGCTGTTTTTT.